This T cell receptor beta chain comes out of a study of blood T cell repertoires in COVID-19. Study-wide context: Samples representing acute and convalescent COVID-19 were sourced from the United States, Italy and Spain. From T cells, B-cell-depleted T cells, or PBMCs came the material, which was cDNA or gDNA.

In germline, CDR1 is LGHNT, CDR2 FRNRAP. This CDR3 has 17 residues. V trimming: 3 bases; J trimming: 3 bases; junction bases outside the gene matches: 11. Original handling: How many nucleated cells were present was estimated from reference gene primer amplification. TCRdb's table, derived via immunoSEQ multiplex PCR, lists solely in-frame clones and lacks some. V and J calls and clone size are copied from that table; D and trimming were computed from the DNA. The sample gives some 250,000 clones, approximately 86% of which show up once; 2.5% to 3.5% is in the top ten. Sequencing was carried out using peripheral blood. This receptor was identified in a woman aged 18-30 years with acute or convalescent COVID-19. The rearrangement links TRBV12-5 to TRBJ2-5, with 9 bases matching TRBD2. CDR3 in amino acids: CASGLAQVSGREETQYF. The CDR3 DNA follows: TGTGCTAGTGGTTTAGCCCAGGTTAGCGGGAGAGAAGAGACCCAGTACTTC.